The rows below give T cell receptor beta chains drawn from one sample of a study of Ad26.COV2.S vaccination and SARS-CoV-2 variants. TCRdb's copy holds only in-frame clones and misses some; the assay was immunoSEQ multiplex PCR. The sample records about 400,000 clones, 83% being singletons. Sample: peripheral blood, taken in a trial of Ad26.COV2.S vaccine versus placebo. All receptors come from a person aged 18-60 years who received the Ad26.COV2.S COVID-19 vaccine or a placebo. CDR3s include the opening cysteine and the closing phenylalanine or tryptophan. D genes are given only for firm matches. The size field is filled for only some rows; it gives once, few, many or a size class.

CASRGGPGNTIYF TGCGCCAGCCGCGGGGGGCCTGGAAACACCATATATTTT - TRBV5-1 - TRBJ1-3
CASSLGRAGNNEQFF TGCGCCAGCAGCCTGGGGAGGGCGGGGAACAATGAGCAGTTCTTC TRBD2 TRBV5-1 few TRBJ2-1
CASSLEGGEETQYF TGCGCCAGCAGCTTGGAAGGGGGAGAAGAGACCCAGTACTTC - TRBV5-1 - TRBJ2-5
CASSLTGHNQPQHF TGCGCCAGCAGCTTGACAGGGCACAATCAGCCCCAGCATTTT - TRBV5-1 - TRBJ1-5
CATSRASSGANVLTF TGTGCCACCAGCAGAGCGTCGTCTGGGGCCAACGTCCTGACTTTC - TRBV15 - TRBJ2-6
CASSLAGTNYGYTF TGTGCCAGCAGCCTGGCGGGTACCAACTATGGCTACACCTTC - TRBV5-8 few TRBJ1-2
CASSAQVGTDTQYF TGTGCCAGCAGTGCACAGGTAGGCACAGATACGCAGTATTTT - TRBV2 many TRBJ2-3
CASSRFGRRDEQYF TGTGCCAGCAGCCGGTTTGGACGGCGGGACGAGCAGTACTTC - TRBV11-1 - TRBJ2-7
CASSFSSSGSADTQYF TGTGCCAGCAGCTTTAGTTCTAGCGGGAGTGCAGATACGCAGTATTTT TRBD2 TRBV5-4 - TRBJ2-3
CASTSGFSTDTQYF TGTGCCAGCACTAGCGGGTTTAGCACAGATACGCAGTATTTT TRBD2 TRBV6-6 - TRBJ2-3
CASSVGQGYGYTF TGTGCCAGCAGCGTGGGACAGGGGTATGGCTACACCTTC TRBD1 TRBV4-2 - TRBJ1-2
CASSLGMAPNTEAFF TGCGCCAGCAGCCTGGGGATGGCCCCGAACACTGAAGCTTTCTTT - TRBV5-1 - TRBJ1-1
CASSHPRHLSGGYTF TGTGCCAGCAGCCATCCCCGACACCTAAGCGGTGGCTACACCTTC - TRBV3-1/TRBV3-2 - TRBJ1-2
CAWRGPEMIWDIQYF TGTGCCTGGAGGGGACCCGAGATGATATGGGACATTCAGTACTTC - TRBV30 - TRBJ2-4
CASSYLGSSEAFF TGTGCCAGCAGTTACCTCGGTTCTTCTGAAGCTTTCTTT - TRBV6-5 - TRBJ1-1
CASSRLAGDEQFF TGTGCCAGCAGCCGACTAGCGGGAGACGAGCAGTTCTTC TRBD2 TRBV4-2 - TRBJ2-1
CASSAGSAAEQYF TGTGCCAGCAGCGCCGGCAGCGCGGCCGAGCAGTACTTC - TRBV11-3 - TRBJ2-7
CASSLLGQGIRKTQYF TGTGCCAGCAGTTTATTGGGACAGGGGATTCGAAAGACCCAGTACTTC TRBD1 TRBV27 - TRBJ2-5
CASSPPSGGYNEQFF TGTGCCAGCAGCCCACCTAGCGGGGGGTACAATGAGCAGTTCTTC TRBD2 TRBV7-2 - TRBJ2-1
CASSYPGLLPYEQYF TGTGCCAGCAGTTACCCGGGACTACTCCCCTACGAGCAGTACTTC TRBD2 TRBV6-5 - TRBJ2-7
CASSQGSGITYEQYF TGCGCCAGCAGCCAGGGTTCCGGGATCACCTACGAGCAGTACTTC - TRBV4-1 - TRBJ2-7
CASHVNFGEAFF TGTGCCAGTCACGTTAATTTCGGTGAAGCTTTCTTT - TRBV12-3/TRBV12-4 - TRBJ1-1
CAWSDGAAYEQYF TGTGCCTGGAGTGATGGCGCAGCCTACGAGCAGTACTTC - TRBV30 - TRBJ2-7
CASSAGQGMQQPQHF TGTGCCAGCAGCGCCGGACAGGGGATGCAACAGCCCCAGCATTTT TRBD1 TRBV7-6 - TRBJ1-5
CASSLQGRNQPQHF TGTGCCAGCAGCCTACAGGGGAGAAATCAGCCCCAGCATTTT TRBD1 TRBV7-2 - TRBJ1-5
CASSWPNYGYTF TGTGCCAGTAGTTGGCCCAACTATGGCTACACCTTC - TRBV19 once TRBJ1-2
CASSSLEGDFSGNTIYF TGCGCCAGCAGTTCTCTAGAAGGGGACTTCTCTGGAAACACCATATATTTT - TRBV4-3 - TRBJ1-3
CASSPGTSGRGEQFF TGTGCCAGCTCACCAGGGACTAGCGGGAGGGGAGAGCAGTTCTTC TRBD2 TRBV18 - TRBJ2-1
CASSYGTGEGYTF TGTGCCAGCAGTTACGGGACAGGGGAGGGCTACACCTTC TRBD1 TRBV6-5 few TRBJ1-2
CASSRVGEQYF TGTGCCAGCAGCCGAGTCGGCGAGCAGTACTTC - TRBV12-3/TRBV12-4 - TRBJ2-7
CSAAGTDGGYTF TGCAGCGCCGCCGGGACAGATGGAGGCTACACCTTC TRBD1 TRBV29-1 - TRBJ1-2
CASSPLAGDDGELFF TGTGCCAGCAGCCCCCTAGCGGGGGATGACGGGGAGCTGTTTTTT TRBD2 TRBV3-1/TRBV3-2 - TRBJ2-2
CASSARGTEAFF TGTGCCAGCAGCGCCAGGGGGACTGAAGCTTTCTTT TRBD1 TRBV7-2 - TRBJ1-1
CASSANRGNTIYF TGTGCCAGCAGCGCCAACAGGGGAAACACCATATATTTT - TRBV5-4 few TRBJ1-3
CASSQDGNRAMNTEAFF TGCGCCAGCAGCCAAGATGGGAACAGGGCCATGAACACTGAAGCTTTCTTT - TRBV4-1 - TRBJ1-1
CASSPSKRVNTEAFF TGTGCCAGCAGCCCCTCAAAAAGGGTGAACACTGAAGCTTTCTTT - TRBV14 once TRBJ1-1
CASSLVAYQETQYF TGCGCCAGCAGCTTGGTAGCGTATCAAGAGACCCAGTACTTC - TRBV5-1 - TRBJ2-5
CASSLGLWDNQPQHF TGTGCCAGCAGCTTAGGCTTGTGGGACAATCAGCCCCAGCATTTT - TRBV11-2 - TRBJ1-5
CASRTGDTEAFF TGTGCCAGCAGGACAGGAGACACTGAAGCTTTCTTT TRBD1 TRBV19 - TRBJ1-1
CASSLFLAGWNTGELFF TGTGCCAGCAGTCTCTTTCTAGCGGGGTGGAACACCGGGGAGCTGTTTTTT TRBD2 TRBV27 - TRBJ2-2
CASSQVLAGEQYF TGTGCCAGCAGCCAAGTGCTAGCGGGCGAGCAGTACTTC TRBD2 TRBV4-2 once TRBJ2-7
CSASTPGGVYEQYF TGCAGTGCTAGTACCCCGGGAGGGGTATACGAGCAGTACTTC TRBD2 TRBV20-1 once TRBJ2-7
CASSQKTASYEQYF TGTGCCAGCAGCCAGAAGACAGCCTCCTACGAGCAGTACTTC - TRBV14 - TRBJ2-7
CSVEVGIGYNEQFF TGCAGCGTTGAAGTAGGTATCGGCTACAATGAGCAGTTCTTC - TRBV29-1 - TRBJ2-1
CASSVEGQVLTEAFF TGTGCCAGCAGCGTAGAGGGGCAGGTCCTCACTGAAGCTTTCTTT - TRBV9 - TRBJ1-1